The rows below give T cell receptor beta chains drawn from one sample of a study of cytomegalovirus exposure and HLA in healthy donors. Sequencing used immunoSEQ multiplex PCR; TCRdb keeps in-frame clones, though not all of them. The sample totals under 250,000 clones. The sample consisted of PBMCs. Every receptor here comes from a girl aged 2-10 years in good health and CMV-seropositive. Each CDR3 is given with its conserved first and last residue.

V | CDR3
TRBV10-3 | CAISEGAEQYF
TRBV18 | CASSLTDNTGELFF
TRBV4-1 | CASSQLPGQLNTEAFF
TRBV7-9 | CASSDTSMNTEAFF
TRBV5-4 | CASSSGTSGTALGELFF
TRBV6-1 | CASSEVQGSGYTF
TRBV14 | CASSRLAGGVETQYF
TRBV18 | CASSPASSGYGYTF
TRBV6-1 | CASRVWRGQSNIQYF
TRBV4-1 | CASSQEVGGETQYF
TRBV7-9 | CASSSGRGTSGANVLTF
TRBV25-1 | CASSEWQGRICEKLFF
TRBV7-3 | CASSQTGGRTEAFF